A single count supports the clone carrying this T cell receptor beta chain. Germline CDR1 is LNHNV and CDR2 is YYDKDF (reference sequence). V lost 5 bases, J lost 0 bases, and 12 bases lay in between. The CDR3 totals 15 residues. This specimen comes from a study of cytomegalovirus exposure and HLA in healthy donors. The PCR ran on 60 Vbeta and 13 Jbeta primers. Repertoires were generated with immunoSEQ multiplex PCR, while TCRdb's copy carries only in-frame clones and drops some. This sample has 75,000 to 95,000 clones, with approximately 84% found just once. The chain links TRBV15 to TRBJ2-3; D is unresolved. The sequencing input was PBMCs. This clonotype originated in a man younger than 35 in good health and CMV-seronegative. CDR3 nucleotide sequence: TGTGCCACCAGCCCGGCGGATTCTAGCACAGATACGCAGTATTTT. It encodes CATSPADSSTDTQYF.